A single sample is the source of the 23 T cell receptor beta chains below, sequenced in a study of blood T cell repertoires in COVID-19. Using immunoSEQ multiplex PCR, the repertoire was profiled, and TCRdb retains in-frame clones only, with some absent. Of roughly 120,000 clones in the sample, roughly 80% were seen once. The sequenced material came from peripheral blood. These receptors originate from a man aged 25 to 40 with acute or convalescent COVID-19.

On this clone: Germline and junction disagree at one end, which may indicate a read error. The V and J genes are TRBV7-7 and TRBJ2-1, with TRBD2 matching 11 bases. This CDR3 is 15 amino acids long. CDR1 and CDR2 (germline): SSHAT, FNYEAQ (reference sequence). The CDR3 bases are TGTGCTAGCAGCCCCCTAGCGGGGGGTTTCTATGAGCAGTTCTTC. The encoded protein is CASSPLAGGFYEQFF. Full variable domain (outside the CDR3, taken from reference TRBV7-7 and TRBJ2-1): GAGVSQSPRYKVTKRGQDVTLRCDPISSHATLYWYQQALGQGPEFLTYFNYEAQPDKSGLPSDRFSAERPEGSISTLTIQRTEQRDSAMYRCASSPLAGGFYEQFFGPGTRLTVL.

The DNA for the CDR3 is TGTGCCAGCAGTTATGACAGGGGCTATCAGCCCCAGCATTTT. Translation: CASSYDRGYQPQHF. The gene calls are TRBV2 and TRBJ1-5, with 8 bases identical to TRBD1. CDR1 and CDR2 (germline): SNHLY, FYNNEI. V gave up 5 bases and J gave up 5 bases; unmatched junction bases: 5. There are 14 residues in the CDR3. The whole variable domain, filled in from reference TRBV2 and TRBJ1-5, reads EPEVTQTPSHQVTQMGQEVILRCVPISNHLYFYWYRQILGQKVEFLVSFYNNEISEKSEIFDDQFSVERPDGSNFTLKIRSTKLEDSAMYFCASSYDRGYQPQHFGDGTRLSIL.

This sequence joins TRBV2 and TRBJ1-1; 8 bases are shared with TRBD1. The CDR3 is 14 amino acids. The germline V gene has CDR1 SNHLY and CDR2 FYNNEI. V lost 3 bases, J lost 3 bases, and 3 bases stayed unmatched. The CDR3 spells CASSDQGAHTEAFF. DNA for the CDR3: TGTGCCAGCAGTGACCAGGGGGCGCACACTGAAGCTTTCTTT.

The chain has TRBV27 and TRBJ1-2; D is perhaps TRBD1 (5 bases). Germline values: CDR1 MNHEY, CDR2 SMNVEV (reference sequence). The ends were cut back, 2 bases at V and 7 bases at J, with 14 bases in the middle. CDR3 length: 14 residues. The DNA of the CDR3 is TGTGCCAGCAGTTTAATGGTGGGTGGGGCTGGCTACACCTTC. Amino acid sequence: CASSLMVGGAGYTF.

The chain uses TRBV5-5 and TRBJ1-6; no clear D gene. The CDR3 is 12 amino acids. The germline V gene encodes CDR1 SGHKS and CDR2 YYEKEE (reference sequence). V lost 3 bases to trimming and J lost 9 bases, with 7 bases between them. The CDR3 DNA is TGTGCCAGCAGCTCGGAGGGTTCACCCCTCCACTTT. Translating it yields CASSSEGSPLHF.

The chain couples TRBV7-9 to TRBJ2-7, with D perhaps TRBD2 (6 bases). Germline lookup yields CDR1 SEHNR and CDR2 FQNEAQ (reference sequence). Trimming shortened V by 4 bases and J by 6 bases, and 10 bases separated the two germline ends. The length of the CDR3 is 12 residues. In nucleotides, the CDR3 is TGTGCCAGCAGCTACCTAGCGACCGAGCAGTACGTC. Its protein is CASSYLATEQYV.

This clone was counted only a few times. The rearrangement uses TRBV14 and TRBJ1-5, with 11 bases that match TRBD1. The CDR3 is 17 amino acids. V gave up 8 bases and J gave up 0 bases; unmatched junction bases: 9. Germline CDR1 SGHDN, CDR2 FVKESK. CDR3 protein: CASSPGTGGYSNQPQHF. The CDR3 DNA follows: TGTGCCAGCTCACCTGGGACAGGGGGATATAGCAATCAGCCCCAGCATTTT.

This clone was observed a handful of times. The chain uses TRBV6-5 and TRBJ2-5; 12 bases fit TRBD2. The CDR3 contains 15 residues. Looked up from germline, CDR1 is MNHEY and CDR2 is SVGAGI. The ends lost 2 bases at V and 5 bases at J; junction bases unmatched: 3. As DNA, the CDR3 is TGTGCCAGCAGTTACCCTAGCGGGGGGGATGAGACCCAGTACTTC. Translating it yields CASSYPSGGDETQYF.

The V call is TRBV19, the J call TRBJ2-1; 8 bases agree with TRBD1. From germline, CDR1 is LNHDA and CDR2 SQIVND (reference sequence). V shed 8 bases and J 2 bases; nucleotides not matched to a gene: 8. The CDR3 consists of 15 residues. The CDR3 here is CASLSNRGTYNEQFF. The CDR3 DNA sequence: TGTGCCAGTCTTTCGAACAGGGGGACCTACAATGAGCAGTTCTTC.

The chain links TRBV4-1 to TRBJ2-3, with D unresolved. Germline V gene lookup returns CDR1 MGHRA and CDR2 YSYEKL. The V and J ends lost 1 base and 1 base respectively, with 15 bases between them. The CDR3 totals 17 residues. The CDR3 DNA reads TGCGCCAGCAGCCAAGTACCCGAAGATCCGGGCACAGATACGCAGTATTTT. Translating gives CASSQVPEDPGTDTQYF.

The chain recombines TRBV5-1 with TRBJ2-3, with D possibly matching TRBD1 (6 bases). The V end was cut by 3 bases, the J end by 6 bases, with 20 bases between. The CDR3 runs to 16 residues. In germline, CDR1 is SGHRS, CDR2 YFSETQ. CDR3 in amino acids: CASSSQTGHDRDTQYF. The CDR3 DNA sequence: TGCGCCAGCAGCTCCCAGACAGGACATGATCGGGATACGCAGTATTTT.

This chain connects TRBV9 to TRBJ2-7; 9 positions match TRBD1. This CDR3 is 14 amino acids long. The V segment lost 4 bases and the J segment 6 bases; nucleotides outside the gene matches: 8. Germline CDR1 and CDR2: SGDLS and YYNGEE. The CDR3 sequence is CASSPAGTGPEQYF. CDR3 nucleotide sequence: TGTGCCAGCAGCCCCGCCGGGACAGGGCCCGAGCAGTACTTC.

The chain uses TRBV19 and TRBJ2-1; 9 positions match TRBD2. V shed 1 base and J 4 bases; nucleotides not matched to a gene: 5. CDR3 size: 16 residues. Per the germline V gene, CDR1 is LNHDA and CDR2 is SQIVND (reference sequence). The CDR3 here is CASSIAAGGLYNEQFF. The CDR3 DNA follows: TGTGCCAGTAGTATAGCCGCGGGGGGGCTATACAATGAGCAGTTCTTC.

The chain links TRBV10-3 to TRBJ2-5; possible D gene TRBD2, 5 bases. V was cut by 6 bases and J by 3 bases, with 11 bases left in between. The V gene's germline CDR1 is ENHRY and CDR2 SYGVKD. This CDR3 spans 13 amino acids. CDR3 in DNA: TGTGCCATCAGGGGCGGAGGAGAAGAGACCCAGTACTTC. As protein: CAIRGGGEETQYF.

The chain links TRBV19 to TRBJ2-2, with 8 bases matching TRBD1. Trimming at V came to 8 bases and at J to 6 bases, leaving 8 bases not matched to a gene. The CDR3 extends over 14 amino acids. CDR1 is LNHDA and CDR2 is SQIVND in the germline V gene (reference sequence). The CDR3 sequence is CASSVTGVSGELFF. The CDR3 DNA sequence: TGTGCCAGTTCCGTGACAGGGGTCTCCGGGGAGCTGTTTTTT.

This sequence joins TRBV10-3 and TRBJ2-7; D remains unclear. Germline assignment: CDR1 ENHRY and CDR2 SYGVKD. V lost 1 base, J lost 2 bases, and 9 bases lay in between. The CDR3 totals 14 residues. The CDR3 reads CAISELQKPYEQYF. The CDR3 DNA is TGTGCCATCAGTGAGTTACAAAAACCCTACGAGCAGTACTTC.

This chain links TRBV27 with TRBJ1-2; a possible D gene is TRBD1 (5 bases). The CDR3 consists of 16 residues. V was shortened by 6 bases and J by 0 bases, with 17 bases between the two germline ends. Germline CDR1 reads MNHEY; CDR2 reads SMNVEV (reference sequence). As DNA, the CDR3 is TGTGCCAGCAGACCGGGACTGCAGATAGCTAACTATGGCTACACCTTC. Protein: CASRPGLQIANYGYTF.

V and J are TRBV5-5 and TRBJ2-7; 8 bases fit TRBD2. This CDR3 contains 14 residues. Germline assignment: CDR1 SGHKS and CDR2 YYEKEE (reference sequence). Trimming at V came to 0 bases and at J to 6 bases, leaving 5 bases not matched to a gene. CDR3 region: CASSLGSGVSEQYV. Written as DNA, the CDR3 is TGTGCCAGCAGCTTGGGTAGCGGGGTTTCCGAGCAGTACGTC.

This chain uses TRBV19 with TRBJ1-1; no definite D call. V was cut by 4 bases and J by 0 bases, with 9 bases left in between. The CDR3 consists of 14 residues. From germline, CDR1 is LNHDA and CDR2 SQIVND (reference sequence). The CDR3 protein is CASSTVGVNTEAFF. CDR3 in DNA: TGTGCCAGTAGTACGGTAGGAGTGAACACTGAAGCTTTCTTT.

This clone occurred a few times. V usage is TRBV3-1 (or the pseudogene TRBV3-2) and J usage is TRBJ1-6, with D unresolved. The CDR3 totals 14 residues. Germline V gene lookup returns CDR1 LGHDT and CDR2 YNNKEL (reference sequence). Trimming removed 1 base from V and 7 bases from J, with 8 bases in between. The CDR3 DNA sequence: TGTGCCAGCAGCCAAGTTGCTGAGAATTCACCCCTCCACTTT. Its translation: CASSQVAENSPLHF.

V is TRBV19 and J is TRBJ1-2, with D unclear. This CDR3 has 13 amino acids. Germline CDR1 and CDR2: LNHDA and SQIVND (reference sequence). The ends were cut back, 5 bases at V and 8 bases at J, with 15 bases in the middle. CDR3 amino acids: CASSESGIGGYTF. The CDR3 DNA reads as TGTGCCAGTAGTGAATCCGGGATAGGGGGCTACACCTTC. Filled out from reference TRBV19 and TRBJ1-2, the complete variable domain reads DGGITQSPKYLFRKEGQNVTLSCEQNLNHDAMYWYRQDPGQGLRLIYYSQIVNDFQKGDIAEGYSVSREKKESFPLTVTSAQKNPTAFYLCASSESGIGGYTFGSGTRLTVV.

The rearrangement uses TRBV30 and TRBJ1-2, with a weak D call TRBD1 (6 bases). The CDR3 covers 13 residues. Trimming pared 7 bases from V and 8 bases from J, leaving 20 bases between. From germline, CDR1 is GTSNPN and CDR2 SVGIG (reference sequence). CDR3 DNA: TGTGCCTACCCGGGGGGCCGTCTCGGAGGCTACACCTTC. This gives the protein CAYPGGRLGGYTF.

The J gene is TRBJ2-1, the V gene TRBV6-5, with D possibly matching TRBD2 (6 bases). CDR3 size: 15 residues. Germline CDR1 reads MNHEY; CDR2 reads SVGAGI. V lost 6 bases and J 0 bases, leaving 12 bases between the germline ends. DNA for the CDR3: TGTGCCAGCAGGTACAATAGCGGCTCCTACAATGAGCAGTTCTTC. This translates into CASRYNSGSYNEQFF.